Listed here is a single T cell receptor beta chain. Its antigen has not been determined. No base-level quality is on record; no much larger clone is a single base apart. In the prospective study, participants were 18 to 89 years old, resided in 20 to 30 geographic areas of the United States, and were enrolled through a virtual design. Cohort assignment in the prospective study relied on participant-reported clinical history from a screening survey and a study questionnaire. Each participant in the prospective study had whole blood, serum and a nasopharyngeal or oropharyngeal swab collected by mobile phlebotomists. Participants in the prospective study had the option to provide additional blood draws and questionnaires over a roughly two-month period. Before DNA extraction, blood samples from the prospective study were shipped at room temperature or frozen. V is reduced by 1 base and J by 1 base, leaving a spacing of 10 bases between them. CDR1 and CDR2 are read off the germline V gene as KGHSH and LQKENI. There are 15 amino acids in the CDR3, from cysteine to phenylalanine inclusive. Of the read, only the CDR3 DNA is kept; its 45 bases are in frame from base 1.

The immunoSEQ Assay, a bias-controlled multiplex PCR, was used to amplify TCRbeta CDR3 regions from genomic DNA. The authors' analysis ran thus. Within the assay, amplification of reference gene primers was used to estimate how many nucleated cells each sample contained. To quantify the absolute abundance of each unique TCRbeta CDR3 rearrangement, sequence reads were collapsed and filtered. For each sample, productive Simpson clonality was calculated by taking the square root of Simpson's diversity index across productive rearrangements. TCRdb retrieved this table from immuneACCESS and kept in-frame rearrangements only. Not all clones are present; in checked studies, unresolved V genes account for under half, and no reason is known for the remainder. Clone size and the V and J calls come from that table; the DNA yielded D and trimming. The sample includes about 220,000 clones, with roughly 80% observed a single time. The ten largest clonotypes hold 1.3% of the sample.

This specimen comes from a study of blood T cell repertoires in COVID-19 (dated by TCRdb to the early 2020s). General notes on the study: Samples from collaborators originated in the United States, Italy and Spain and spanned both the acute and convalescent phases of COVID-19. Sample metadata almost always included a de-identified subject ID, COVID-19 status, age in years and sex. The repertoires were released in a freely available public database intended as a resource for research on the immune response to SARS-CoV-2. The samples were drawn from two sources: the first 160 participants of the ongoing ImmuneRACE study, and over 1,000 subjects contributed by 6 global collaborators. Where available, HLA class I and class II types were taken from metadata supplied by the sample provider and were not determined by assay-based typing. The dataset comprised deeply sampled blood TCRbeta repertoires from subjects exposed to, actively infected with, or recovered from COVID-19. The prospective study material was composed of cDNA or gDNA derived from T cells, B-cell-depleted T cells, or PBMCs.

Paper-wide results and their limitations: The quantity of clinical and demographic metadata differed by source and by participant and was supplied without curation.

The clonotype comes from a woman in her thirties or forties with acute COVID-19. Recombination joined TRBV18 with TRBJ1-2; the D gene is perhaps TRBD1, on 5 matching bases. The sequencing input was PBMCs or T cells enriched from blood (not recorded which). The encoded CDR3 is CASSPLDTFNYGYTF. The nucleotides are TGTGCCAGCTCACCACTGGACACCTTTAACTATGGCTACACCTTC.